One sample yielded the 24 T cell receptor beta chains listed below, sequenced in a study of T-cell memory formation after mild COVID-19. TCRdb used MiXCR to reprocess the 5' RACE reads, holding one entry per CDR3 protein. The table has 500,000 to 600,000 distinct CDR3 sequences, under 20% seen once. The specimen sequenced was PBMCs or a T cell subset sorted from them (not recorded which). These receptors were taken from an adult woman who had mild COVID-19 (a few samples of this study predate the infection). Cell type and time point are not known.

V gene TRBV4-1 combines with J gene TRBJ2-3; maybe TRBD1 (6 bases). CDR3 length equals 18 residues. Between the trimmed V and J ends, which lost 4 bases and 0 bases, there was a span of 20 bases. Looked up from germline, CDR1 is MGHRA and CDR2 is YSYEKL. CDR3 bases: TGCGCCAGCAGCCCCCGTGGCAGGGGAGTACCTAGCACAGATACGCAGTATTTT. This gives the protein CASSPRGRGVPSTDTQYF.

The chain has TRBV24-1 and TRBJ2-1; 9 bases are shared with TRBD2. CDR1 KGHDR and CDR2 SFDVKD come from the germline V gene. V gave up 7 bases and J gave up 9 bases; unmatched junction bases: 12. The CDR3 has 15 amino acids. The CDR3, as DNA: TGTGCCACCAGACAATCAACCGGGACTAGCAGTGAGCAGTTCTTC. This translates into CATRQSTGTSSEQFF.

Here the CDR3 reads CSARDLGQGSGGDTQYF. The CDR3 DNA is TGCAGTGCTAGAGATTTGGGACAGGGGTCCGGTGGGGATACGCAGTATTTT. The V and J genes are TRBV20-1 and TRBJ2-3; 10 nucleotides agree with TRBD1. The V and J ends lost 0 bases and 6 bases, in that order; junction bases with no gene match: 12. Germline-derived CDR1 and CDR2 are DFQATT and SNEGSKA (reference sequence). The length of the CDR3 is 17 residues.

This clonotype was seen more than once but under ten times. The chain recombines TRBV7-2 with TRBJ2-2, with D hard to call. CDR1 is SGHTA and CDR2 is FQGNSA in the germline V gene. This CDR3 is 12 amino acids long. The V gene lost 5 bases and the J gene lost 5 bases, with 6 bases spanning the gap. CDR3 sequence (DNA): TGTGCCAGCAGCCGTTTTACCGGGGAGCTGTTTTTT. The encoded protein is CASSRFTGELFF.

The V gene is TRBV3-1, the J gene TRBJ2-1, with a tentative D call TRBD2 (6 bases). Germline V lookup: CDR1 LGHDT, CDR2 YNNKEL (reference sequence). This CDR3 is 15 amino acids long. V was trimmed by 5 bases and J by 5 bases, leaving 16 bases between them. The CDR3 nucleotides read TGTGCCAGCAGCGAAGGAATGGGGGGAAACAATGAGCAGTTCTTC. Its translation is CASSEGMGGNNEQFF.

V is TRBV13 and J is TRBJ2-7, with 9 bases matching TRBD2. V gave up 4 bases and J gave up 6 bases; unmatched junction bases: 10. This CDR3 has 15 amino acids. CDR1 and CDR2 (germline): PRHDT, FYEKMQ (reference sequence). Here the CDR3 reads CASSSRDSGGSEQYF. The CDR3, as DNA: TGTGCCAGCAGCTCCAGAGACAGCGGGGGGAGCGAGCAGTACTTC.

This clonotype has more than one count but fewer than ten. CDR3 nucleotides: TGTGCCAGCAGACAGGGACGGTTGAATGAAAAACTGTTTTTT. Translated: CASRQGRLNEKLFF. This chain joins TRBV6-5 and TRBJ1-4; D is possibly TRBD1 (6 bases). The CDR3 covers 14 residues. CDR1 MNHEY and CDR2 SVGAGI come from the germline V gene. V was clipped by 6 bases and J by 5 bases, with 13 bases between them.

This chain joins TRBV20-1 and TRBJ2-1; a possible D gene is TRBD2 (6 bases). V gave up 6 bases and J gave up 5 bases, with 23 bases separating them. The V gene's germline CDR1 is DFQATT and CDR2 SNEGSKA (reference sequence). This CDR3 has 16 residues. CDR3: CSAGATVEWGDNEQFF. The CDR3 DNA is TGCAGTGCAGGGGCAACAGTGGAATGGGGGGACAATGAGCAGTTCTTC.

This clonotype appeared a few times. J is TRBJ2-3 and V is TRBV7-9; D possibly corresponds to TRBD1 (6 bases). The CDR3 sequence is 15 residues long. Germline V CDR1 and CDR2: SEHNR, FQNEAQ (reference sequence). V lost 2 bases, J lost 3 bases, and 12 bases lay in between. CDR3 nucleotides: TGTGCCAGCAGCTTAACGGCAGGGGAGACAGATACGCAGTATTTT. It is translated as CASSLTAGETDTQYF.

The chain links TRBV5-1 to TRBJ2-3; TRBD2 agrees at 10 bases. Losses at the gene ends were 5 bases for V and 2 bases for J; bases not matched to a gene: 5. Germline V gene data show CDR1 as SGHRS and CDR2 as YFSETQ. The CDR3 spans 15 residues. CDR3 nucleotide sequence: TGCGCCAGCAGAGCGGGGGGGCCAGCCACAGATACGCAGTATTTT. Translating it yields CASRAGGPATDTQYF. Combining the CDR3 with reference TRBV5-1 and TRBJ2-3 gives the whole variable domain KAGVTQTPRYLIKTRGQQVTLSCSPISGHRSVSWYQQTPGQGLQFLFEYFSETQRNKGNFPGRFSGRQFSNSRSEMNVSTLELGDSALYLCASRAGGPATDTQYFGPGTRLTVL.

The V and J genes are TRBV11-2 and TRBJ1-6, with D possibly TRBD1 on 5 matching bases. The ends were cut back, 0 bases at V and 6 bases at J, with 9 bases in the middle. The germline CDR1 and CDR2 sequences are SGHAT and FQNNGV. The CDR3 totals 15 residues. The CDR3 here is CASSLESGLNSPLHF. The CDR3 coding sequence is TGTGCCAGCAGCTTAGAGTCAGGGCTTAATTCACCCCTCCACTTT.

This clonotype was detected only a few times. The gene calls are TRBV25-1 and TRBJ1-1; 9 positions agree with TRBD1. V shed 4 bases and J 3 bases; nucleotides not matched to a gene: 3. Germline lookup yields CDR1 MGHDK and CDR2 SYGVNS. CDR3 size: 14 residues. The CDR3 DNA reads TGTGCCAGCAGTGGGGACAGGGAGGACACTGAAGCTTTCTTT. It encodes CASSGDREDTEAFF.

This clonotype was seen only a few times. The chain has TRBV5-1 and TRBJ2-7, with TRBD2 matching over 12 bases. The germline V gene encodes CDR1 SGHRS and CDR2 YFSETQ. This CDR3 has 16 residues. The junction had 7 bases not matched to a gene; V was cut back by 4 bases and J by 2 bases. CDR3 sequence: CASSPRLAGDPYEQYF. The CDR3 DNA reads TGCGCCAGCAGCCCTAGACTAGCGGGGGACCCCTACGAGCAGTACTTC.

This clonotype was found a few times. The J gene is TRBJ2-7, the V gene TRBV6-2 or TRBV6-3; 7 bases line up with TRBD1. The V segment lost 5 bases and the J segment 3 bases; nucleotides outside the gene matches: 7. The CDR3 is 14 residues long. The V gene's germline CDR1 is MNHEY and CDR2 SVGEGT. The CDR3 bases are TGTGCCAGCAGTCCCCCGGGACAGAACTACGAGCAGTACTTC. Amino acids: CASSPPGQNYEQYF.

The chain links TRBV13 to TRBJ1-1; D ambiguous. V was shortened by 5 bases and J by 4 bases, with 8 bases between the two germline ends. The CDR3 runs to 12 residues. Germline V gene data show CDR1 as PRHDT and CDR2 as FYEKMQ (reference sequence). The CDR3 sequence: CASSPQATEAFF. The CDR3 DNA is TGTGCCAGCAGCCCCCAGGCCACTGAAGCTTTCTTT.

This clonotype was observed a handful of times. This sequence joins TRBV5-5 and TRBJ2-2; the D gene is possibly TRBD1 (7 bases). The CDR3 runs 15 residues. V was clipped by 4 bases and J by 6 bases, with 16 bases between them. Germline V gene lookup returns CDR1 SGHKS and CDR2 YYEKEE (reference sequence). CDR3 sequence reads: CASSLQGRWAGELFF. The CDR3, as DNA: TGTGCCAGCAGCCTACAGGGGAGGTGGGCCGGGGAGCTGTTTTTT.

Here the CDR3 DNA reads TGTGCCACCAGTGATTCTGCGGGGAGTCAGCCCCAGCATTTT. Translating it yields CATSDSAGSQPQHF. V and J are TRBV24-1 and TRBJ1-5; D is undetermined. Germline V gene data show CDR1 as KGHDR and CDR2 as SFDVKD. V lost 2 bases and J 6 bases, leaving 10 bases between the germline ends. CDR3 size: 14 residues.

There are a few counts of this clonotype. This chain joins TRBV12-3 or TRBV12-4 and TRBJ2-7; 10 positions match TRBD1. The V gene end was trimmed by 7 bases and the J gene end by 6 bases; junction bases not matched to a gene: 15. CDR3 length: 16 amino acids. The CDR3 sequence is CASNLGDPGQGREQYF. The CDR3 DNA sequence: TGTGCCAGCAACCTAGGGGACCCGGGACAGGGGCGCGAGCAGTACTTC.

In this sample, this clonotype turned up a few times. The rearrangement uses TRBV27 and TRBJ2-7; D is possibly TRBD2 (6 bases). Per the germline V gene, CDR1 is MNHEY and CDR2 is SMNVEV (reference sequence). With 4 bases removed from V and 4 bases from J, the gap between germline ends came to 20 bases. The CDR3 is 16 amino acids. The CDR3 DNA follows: TGTGCCAGCAGTTCCTGGGACTCCCCGCGCGGGTACGAGCAGTACTTC. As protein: CASSSWDSPRGYEQYF.

CDR3: CASSLGGTPLHF. CDR3 sequence (DNA): TGTGCCAGCAGTTTGGGGGGCACACCCCTCCACTTT. The chain uses TRBV6-5 and TRBJ1-6, with TRBD1 as a possible D gene (6 bases). The CDR3 is 12 amino acids. CDR1 is MNHEY, CDR2 SVGAGI, per germline. Trimming cost V 4 bases and J 11 bases, with 9 bases left between them.

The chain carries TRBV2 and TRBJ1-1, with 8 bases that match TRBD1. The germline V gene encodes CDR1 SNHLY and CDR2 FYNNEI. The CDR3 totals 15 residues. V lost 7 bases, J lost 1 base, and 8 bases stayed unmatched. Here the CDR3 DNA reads TGTGCCAGCATCTTCAGCGGACAGGGGAACACTGAAGCTTTCTTT. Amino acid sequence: CASIFSGQGNTEAFF.

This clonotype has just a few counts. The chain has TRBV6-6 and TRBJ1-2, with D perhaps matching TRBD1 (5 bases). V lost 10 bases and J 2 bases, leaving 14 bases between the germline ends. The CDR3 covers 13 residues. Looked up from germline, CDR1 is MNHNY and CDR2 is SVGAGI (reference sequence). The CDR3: CAISWGANYGYTF. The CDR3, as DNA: TGTGCCATCTCCTGGGGCGCGAACTATGGCTACACCTTC.

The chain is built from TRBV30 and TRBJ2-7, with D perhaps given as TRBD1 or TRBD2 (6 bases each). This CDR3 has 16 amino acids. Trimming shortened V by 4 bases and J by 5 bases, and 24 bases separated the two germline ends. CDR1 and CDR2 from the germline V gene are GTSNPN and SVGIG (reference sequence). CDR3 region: CAWTPWRGQTFHEQYF. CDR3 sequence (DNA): TGTGCCTGGACACCCTGGAGGGGACAAACCTTTCACGAGCAGTACTTC.

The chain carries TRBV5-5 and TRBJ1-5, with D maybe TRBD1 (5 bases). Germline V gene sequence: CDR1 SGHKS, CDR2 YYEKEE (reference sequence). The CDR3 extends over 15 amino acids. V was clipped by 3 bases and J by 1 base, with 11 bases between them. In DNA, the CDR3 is TGTGCCAGCAGCTGGGACTGGTCCAGCAATCAGCCCCAGCATTTT. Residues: CASSWDWSSNQPQHF.